The 8 T cell receptor beta chains given below trace back to one sample, sequenced in a study of tissue T cells after allogeneic stem cell transplantation. Here immunoSEQ multiplex PCR was the method, and the copy in TCRdb shows in-frame clones only, minus some. This table holds approximately 22,000 clones, about two thirds found once. Specimen: spleen. The receptors here all came from a female BALB/c mouse in good health. Mouse MHC haplotype: H2-d.

About this clone itself: The genes are named according to mouse. The CDR3 is cut off 1 residue early in the read; its end comes from the germline J gene. The rearrangement links TRBV3 to TRBJ2-3, with 8 bases lining up with TRBD1. CDR3 length equals 13 residues. Germline CDR1 is SNHLY and CDR2 is FYNGKV (reference sequence). The V and J ends lost 2 bases and 6 bases, in that order; junction bases with no gene match: 1. Incomplete CDR3 DNA: TGTGCCAGCAGCTTACAGGGGGCTGAAACGCTGTAT. This encodes CASSLQGAETLY. The entire CDR3 reads CASSLQGAETLYF.

About this clone: Any gene name here is a mouse gene name. The read halts 1 residue ahead of the CDR3 end, with the missing end drawn from the germline J gene. The same CDR3 is also encoded by other DNA sequences in this sample. The rearrangement joins TRBV5 to TRBJ2-7; 7 bases agree with TRBD1. The CDR3 totals 12 residues. J lost 7 bases, V lost 2 bases, and 2 bases had no gene match. Germline V CDR1 and CDR2: LGHNA, YNLKQL (reference sequence). The sequenced CDR3 bases are TGTGCCAGCAGCCAAACAGGGGTGGAACAGTAC. This encodes CASSQTGVEQY. The full CDR3 protein is CASSQTGVEQYF.

This clone was seen more than once but under ten times. Genes and germline come from the mouse. The CDR3 end lies 1 residue beyond the end of the read and is filled in from the germline J gene. This chain uses TRBV14 with TRBJ1-4, with 9 bases identical to TRBD1. Unmatched junction bases numbered 4, after V lost 4 bases and J lost 6 bases. CDR1 is SGHDT and CDR2 is FRDEAV in the germline V gene. This CDR3 is built from 14 residues. The CDR3 spells CASSGTGIDERLFF. Partial CDR3 DNA: TGTGCCAGCAGTGGGACAGGGATCGACGAAAGATTATTT.

On this clone itself: All gene names here are mouse names. The read halts 1 residue ahead of the CDR3 end, with the missing end drawn from the germline J gene. The chain joins TRBV13-3 to TRBJ2-3; the D gene is possibly TRBD2 (6 bases). This CDR3 has 11 amino acids. Trimming removed 7 bases at V and 5 bases at J, with 8 bases between. Per germline, CDR1 NNHDY and CDR2 SYVADS. The CDR3 DNA, read in part, is TGTGCCAGCGGGGACTTAGAAACGCTGTAT. Protein: CASGDLETLY. The whole CDR3 is CASGDLETLYF.

As for this clone: Gene names and germline refer to mouse. With the read ending 1 residue before the CDR3 end, the germline J gene is used to fill in that end. This chain uses TRBV2 with TRBJ1-4; 9 bases are a match to TRBD1. The germline V gene encodes CDR1 LGHNA and CDR2 YSYQKL. V lost 4 bases, J lost 5 bases, and 5 bases stayed unmatched. This CDR3 region has 15 residues. CDR3 residues: CASSRRGQGNERLFF. The CDR3 bases that were read are TGTGCCAGCAGCCGTAGGGGACAGGGAAACGAAAGATTATTT.

Points on this clone: Gene names are the mouse ones. The read ends 1 residue before the CDR3 terminus; that terminus is restored from the germline J gene. The rearrangement uses TRBV4 and TRBJ1-1, with 9 bases lining up with TRBD1. This CDR3 is built from 14 residues. Germline V gives CDR1 LGHDT, CDR2 YNNKQL (reference sequence). The V segment lost 4 bases and the J segment 1 base; nucleotides outside the gene matches: 1. CDR3 in amino acids: CASSSGQGNTEVFF. The DNA read from the CDR3 is TGTGCCAGCAGCTCGGGACAGGGGAACACAGAAGTCTTC.

On this clone itself: The listed genes are named as in mouse. The read stops 1 residue short of the end of the CDR3; the missing end is completed from the germline J gene. The V and J genes are TRBV1 and TRBJ2-7; no clear D. Germline V gene sequence: CDR1 NSQYPW, CDR2 LRSPGD (reference sequence). V lost 0 bases to trimming and J lost 0 bases, with 9 bases between them. The CDR3 is made up of 15 amino acids. The CDR3: CTCSADLRSSYEQYF. CDR3 bases read: TGCACCTGCAGTGCAGATCTGAGGAGCTCCTATGAACAGTAC. The variable domain in full, completed from reference TRBV1 and TRBJ2-7, reads VTLLEQNPRWRLVPRGQAVNLRCILKNSQYPWMSWYQQDLQKQLQWLFTLRSPGDKEVKSLPGADYLATRVTDTELRLQVANMSQGRTLYCTCSADLRSSYEQYFGPGTRLTVL.

Of note for this clone: Gene labels here are mouse ones. The missing CDR3 end, 1 residue past where the read stops, is filled in from the germline J gene. The rearrangement links TRBV19 to TRBJ2-3; 10 bases align to TRBD2. CDR3 length: 15 amino acids. Looked up from germline, CDR1 is FNHDT and CDR2 is SITEND (reference sequence). The V segment lost 4 bases and the J segment 1 base; nucleotides outside the gene matches: 3. The CDR3 DNA, read in part, is TGTGCCAGCAGTCTCGACTGGGGGGGTGCAGAAACGCTGTAT. As protein: CASSLDWGGAETLY. The whole CDR3 is CASSLDWGGAETLYF.